What follows is one T cell receptor beta chain and its context. As yet, its antigen is unknown. Sequenced by immunoSEQ multiplex PCR; TCRdb stores in-frame clones only, minus some. The sample gives 100,000 to 150,000 clones, 88% of which show up once; about 5.6% is in the top ten. These data are taken from a study of T cell responses to AZD1222 COVID-19 vaccine. Study-level results: Dominant CD4 TCR responses targeted spike regions 160-218 and 743-854. The study sampled repertoires only after the peak T cell response.

The TCR originated in an adult in good health. The input for sequencing was peripheral blood, taken on day 0 of AZD1222 vaccination.

CDR3 DNA: TGTGCCAGCAGGAAGGGAAACTATGGCTACACCTTC. Its protein product is CASRKGNYGYTF. The rearrangement links TRBV28 to TRBJ1-2; D unclear. Per the germline V gene, CDR1 is MDHEN and CDR2 is SYDVKM. There are 12 residues in the CDR3. Trimming stripped 6 bases from V and 2 bases from J, with 7 bases between.